Shown below are 20 T cell receptor beta chains from a single sample sequenced in a study of T cells in Graves' hyperthyroidism and ophthalmopathy. Amplified TCR beta CDR3 regions came from RNA transcripts. HTBI primers were used for first-round RT-PCR of the TCR CDR3. TCRdb re-analysed the multiplex PCR reads in MiXCR, keeping a single row per CDR3 protein. Found here are about 710,000 distinct CDR3 sequences, 16% of them singletons; the top ten hold roughly 8%. The sample comprised blood. The source of these receptors is a man aged 18 to 29 with Graves' hyperthyroidism.

In this sample, this clonotype turned up many times. This chain links TRBV7-9 with TRBJ1-1; TRBD1 is a possible D gene (5 bases). CDR1 SEHNR and CDR2 FQNEAQ come from the germline V gene (reference sequence). The V gene lost 5 bases and the J gene lost 7 bases, with 14 bases spanning the gap. The CDR3 is 13 residues long. The CDR3 protein is CASSTTGTSEAFF. Written as DNA, the CDR3 is TGTGCCAGCAGCACCACCGGGACGAGTGAAGCTTTCTTT. Combining the CDR3 with reference TRBV7-9 and TRBJ1-1 gives the whole variable domain DTGVSQNPRHKITKRGQNVTFRCDPISEHNRLYWYRQTLGQGPEFLTYFQNEAQLEKSRLLSDRFSAERPKGSFSTLEIQRTEQGDSAMYLCASSTTGTSEAFFGQGTRLTVV.

This rearrangement joins TRBV12-3 or TRBV12-4 to TRBJ2-3, with TRBD2 matching 13 bases. V lost 5 bases and J lost 6; bases outside the gene matches: 11. The CDR3 is 17 residues long. CDR3 region: CASSDRTSGRPTDTQYF. The CDR3 DNA reads TGTGCCAGCAGTGATCGGACTAGCGGGAGACCCACGGATACGCAGTATTTT.

This chain connects TRBV29-1 to TRBJ2-3; 9 bases map to TRBD1. This CDR3 has 15 residues. Germline assignment: CDR1 SQVTM and CDR2 ANQGSEA. The trim removed 3 bases at V and 2 bases at J, leaving 6 bases unmatched. DNA for the CDR3: TGCAGCGTTGAGTCCGGGACAGGGTTCACAGATACGCAGTATTTT. Translation gives CSVESGTGFTDTQYF.

Many counts were recorded for this clonotype. The chain employs TRBV12-3 or TRBV12-4 and TRBJ2-1; 7 bases fit TRBD1. With V trimmed by 6 bases and J by 8 bases, 7 bases remained unmatched. The CDR3 totals 13 residues. The CDR3 DNA follows: TGTGCCAGCAGATACAGGGGTCGAGATGAGCAGTTCTTC. It codes for CASRYRGRDEQFF.

This clonotype has more than one count but fewer than ten. The chain has TRBV11-3 and TRBJ2-2, with TRBD2 matching 9 bases. Germline V lookup: CDR1 SGHNT, CDR2 YENEEA. V trimming: 5 bases; J trimming: 7 bases; junction bases outside the gene matches: 14. The CDR3 loop spans 17 amino acids. CDR3: CASSPSSAGGARGELFF. In nucleotides, the CDR3 is TGTGCCAGCAGCCCATCCTCGGCGGGAGGGGCTCGCGGGGAGCTGTTTTTT. The full variable domain, completed using reference TRBV11-3 and TRBJ2-2, is EAGVVQSPRYKIIEKKQPVAFWCNPISGHNTLYWYLQNLGQGPELLIRYENEEAVDDSQLPKDRFSAERLKGVDSTLKIQPAELGDSAVYLCASSPSSAGGARGELFFGEGSRLTVL.

The chain joins TRBV7-8 to TRBJ2-5; 7 nucleotides match TRBD2. CDR1 is SGHVS, CDR2 FQNEAQ, per germline. CDR3 size: 14 residues. V dropped 7 bases and J dropped 1; count of bases not matched to a gene: 6. CDR3 bases: TGTGCCAGCACCGGGGCGGGGGTCCAAGAGACCCAGTACTTC. This translates into CASTGAGVQETQYF.

The chain uses TRBV30 and TRBJ2-3; D is unresolved. The CDR3 has 13 amino acids. Trimming shortened V by 6 bases and J by 0 bases, and 10 bases separated the two germline ends. Germline CDR1 is GTSNPN and CDR2 is SVGIG (reference sequence). CDR3 loop: CACLNGSTDTQYF. In DNA, the CDR3 is TGTGCCTGCCTTAACGGGAGCACAGATACGCAGTATTTT.

This clonotype has only a few counts. The chain joins TRBV19 to TRBJ1-5; D unclear. V was cut by 0 bases and J by 9 bases, with 9 bases left in between. Germline V gene sequence: CDR1 LNHDA, CDR2 SQIVND (reference sequence). The CDR3 loop spans 13 amino acids. The CDR3 nucleotides are TGTGCCAGTAGTATAGAGTGGGGTCGGCCCCAGCATTTT. Translation gives CASSIEWGRPQHF.

The chain carries TRBV10-3 and TRBJ2-7; D possibly corresponds to TRBD2 (5 bases). Germline V gene lookup returns CDR1 ENHRY and CDR2 SYGVKD. This CDR3 comprises 12 residues. V was shortened by 8 bases and J by 3 bases, with 11 bases between the two germline ends. CDR3 DNA: TGTGCCATCCGGAAAAGCGGCTACGAGCAGTACTTC. Amino acid sequence: CAIRKSGYEQYF.

This clonotype was seen more than once but under ten times. At one end, the junction sequence differs from germline, possibly due to a read error. V is TRBV5-5 and J is TRBJ2-7; D uncertain. Germline lookup yields CDR1 SGHKS and CDR2 YYEKEE (reference sequence). This CDR3 region has 15 residues. CDR3 bases: TGTGTCAGCAGCTTGTACTACCAACCCTCCTACGAGCAGTACTTC. Protein: CVSSLYYQPSYEQYF. Full variable domain (remainder filled in from reference TRBV5-5 and TRBJ2-7): DAGVTQSPTHLIKTRGQQVTLRCSPISGHKSVSWYQQVLGQGPQFIFQYYEKEERGRGNFPDRFSARQFPNYSSELNVNALLLGDSALYLCVSSLYYQPSYEQYFGPGTRLTVT.

This clonotype showed up many times. V usage is TRBV11-2 and J usage is TRBJ2-1; tentatively, D is TRBD2 (7 bases). Germline V gene lookup returns CDR1 SGHAT and CDR2 FQNNGV. V shed 5 bases and J shed 7 bases, with 15 bases lying between them. This CDR3 has 14 residues. The CDR3 loop is CASSQARGRNEQFF. The CDR3 coding sequence is TGTGCCAGCAGCCAGGCGCGGGGGCGGAATGAGCAGTTCTTC.

The rearrangement uses TRBV6-1 and TRBJ2-1, with a weak D call TRBD2 (5 bases). The J call may not be correct, given that the DNA end is closer to TRBJ2-7. CDR1 is MNHNS and CDR2 is SASEGT in the germline V gene. The CDR3 has 13 residues. Here the CDR3 DNA reads TGTGCCAGCAGGGTCGGACTGTACAATGAGCAGTACTTC. It is translated as CASRVGLYNEQYF.

This clonotype was counted between two and nine times. This sequence joins TRBV20-1 and TRBJ2-3, with no clear D. The CDR3 is 13 residues long. Per the germline V gene, CDR1 is DFQATT and CDR2 is SNEGSKA (reference sequence). V shed 0 bases and J shed 1 base, with 5 bases lying between them. The CDR3 bases are TGCAGTGCTAGAGATGTGGGCACAGATACGCAGTATTTT. Amino acids: CSARDVGTDTQYF.

This clonotype was counted a few times. The rearrangement uses TRBV9 and TRBJ1-5, with 7 bases identical to TRBD1. The germline gives CDR1 SGDLS, CDR2 YYNGEE. V lost 4 bases and J lost 7; bases outside the gene matches: 8. The length of the CDR3 is 14 residues. The CDR3 DNA sequence: TGTGCCAGCAGCTTATCCGGGACAGAGCAGCCCCAGCATTTT. Translated, it gives CASSLSGTEQPQHF. Full variable domain (outside the CDR3, taken from reference TRBV9 and TRBJ1-5): DSGVTQTPKHLITATGQRVTLRCSPRSGDLSVYWYQQSLDQGLQFLIQYYNGEERAKGNILERFSAQQFPDLHSELNLSSLELGDSALYFCASSLSGTEQPQHFGDGTRLSIL.

This clonotype was recorded at least ten times. V gene TRBV11-3 combines with J gene TRBJ2-1; 7 positions match TRBD2. The CDR3 covers 14 residues. Looked up from germline, CDR1 is SGHNT and CDR2 is YENEEA. After removal of 4 bases from V and 6 bases from J, the junction contained 6 bases not matched to a gene. The CDR3: CASSYRLAVNEQFF. The CDR3 region has the DNA TGTGCCAGCAGCTACAGACTAGCTGTCAATGAGCAGTTCTTC.

The chain is built from TRBV6-2 or TRBV6-3 and TRBJ1-6; no clear D gene. V was cut by 0 bases and J by 1 base, with 7 bases left in between. CDR1 and CDR2 (germline): MNHEY, SVGEGT. The CDR3 length is 16 residues. CDR3 nucleotides: TGTGCCAGCAGTTACTCGCTGGAGTCCTATAATTCACCCCTCCACTTT. Protein product: CASSYSLESYNSPLHF.

This clonotype was seen ten or more times. The rearrangement joins TRBV5-5 to TRBJ2-1, with a weak D call TRBD1 (6 bases). The V and J ends lost 2 bases and 7 bases respectively, with 16 bases between them. This CDR3 is built from 15 residues. Germline CDR1 and CDR2: SGHKS and YYEKEE (reference sequence). The CDR3 region is CASSFGQFLGNEQFF. The CDR3 bases are TGTGCCAGCAGCTTTGGACAGTTCTTGGGGAATGAGCAGTTCTTC.

This clonotype has ten or more counts. J is TRBJ2-5 and V is TRBV30; D might be TRBD2 (6 bases). The germline V gene has CDR1 GTSNPN and CDR2 SVGIG (reference sequence). This CDR3 has 15 residues. Trimming removed 0 bases from V and 5 bases from J, with 16 bases in between. CDR3 in amino acids: CAWSVGQAGGETQYF. Here the CDR3 DNA reads TGTGCCTGGAGTGTGGGGCAGGCAGGAGGGGAGACCCAGTACTTC.

The chain has TRBV30 and TRBJ2-1; no firm D call. This CDR3 has 11 amino acids. Trimming cost V 2 bases and J 10 bases, with 9 bases left between them. Germline loops: CDR1 GTSNPN, CDR2 SVGIG (reference sequence). CDR3 in DNA: TGTGCCTGGAGTTATGTGAAAGAGCAGTTCTTC. Its translation is CAWSYVKEQFF.

There are many counts of this clonotype. The gene calls are TRBV28 and TRBJ1-2; maybe TRBD1 (6 bases). The CDR3 runs to 13 residues. Germline values: CDR1 MDHEN, CDR2 SYDVKM. V was clipped by 6 bases and J by 4 bases, with 12 bases between them. The CDR3 protein is CASRLGQFYGYTF. DNA of the CDR3: TGTGCCAGCAGATTAGGACAGTTCTATGGCTACACCTTC.